Each of the 29 T cell receptor beta chains below was sequenced from the same sample in a study of cytomegalovirus exposure and HLA in healthy donors. PCR primers comprised 60 Vbeta and 13 Jbeta primers. TCRdb keeps only in-frame clones here, not all; method: immunoSEQ multiplex PCR. The repertoire includes 150,000 to 200,000 clones, about 72% of them detected once, and 1.4% sits in the top ten. The sequencing input was PBMCs. The origin of the receptors is a male donor in good health and CMV-seronegative.

The rearrangement links TRBV30 to TRBJ2-1; the match to TRBD2 covers 8 bases. The CDR3 totals 15 residues. Trimming cost V 3 bases and J 4 bases; bases outside gene matches: 8. Germline CDR1 reads GTSNPN; CDR2 reads SVGIG (reference sequence). CDR3: CAWRASGSRYNEQFF. CDR3 nucleotide sequence: TGTGCCTGGAGGGCAAGCGGGAGCAGGTACAATGAGCAGTTCTTC.

The J gene is TRBJ2-5, the V gene TRBV20-1; D gene unclear. This CDR3 comprises 11 residues. Germline lookup yields CDR1 DFQATT and CDR2 SNEGSKA (reference sequence). V was shortened by 6 bases and J by 3 bases, with 8 bases between the two germline ends. The CDR3 nucleotides are TGCAGTGCCGGTACAGAAGAGACCCAGTACTTC. This encodes CSAGTEETQYF.

The chain employs TRBV9 and TRBJ1-2; D is unclear. The CDR3 has 14 residues. From germline, CDR1 is SGDLS and CDR2 YYNGEE. Trimming took off 3 bases at V and 4 bases at J, with 13 bases between the two ends. The CDR3 nucleotides are TGTGCCAGCAGCGCCGGTCTGGGCCGCTATGGCTACACCTTC. Translation gives CASSAGLGRYGYTF.

This chain joins TRBV5-1 and TRBJ2-5; D is unclear. The closer fit of TRBJ2-7 to the DNA end suggests the J call may be wrong. Per the germline V gene, CDR1 is SGHRS and CDR2 is YFSETQ. CDR3 length equals 13 residues. CDR3 DNA: TGCGCCAGCAGTAGTCTGGGCCTCTACGAGCAGTACTTC. This translates into CASSSLGLYEQYF.

J is TRBJ1-2 and V is TRBV27, with 7 positions matching TRBD1. The CDR3 is 15 residues long. Losses at the gene ends were 6 bases for V and 0 bases for J; bases not matched to a gene: 7. The germline V gene encodes CDR1 MNHEY and CDR2 SMNVEV (reference sequence). The DNA of the CDR3 is TGTGCCAGCAGGACCGGGACAGCAACTAACTATGGCTACACCTTC. Encoded protein: CASRTGTATNYGYTF.

V and J are TRBV30 and TRBJ2-5, with a possible D match to TRBD1 (5 bases). Germline lookup yields CDR1 GTSNPN and CDR2 SVGIG (reference sequence). The CDR3 is 12 amino acids. The germline V and J ends were trimmed by 4 bases and 5 bases, with 11 bases remaining between them. The CDR3 nucleotides are TGTGCCTGGACGTGGGGCGCCGAGACCCAGTACTTC. Translating it yields CAWTWGAETQYF.

V is TRBV5-1 and J is TRBJ1-6, with D unresolved. The germline gives CDR1 SGHRS, CDR2 YFSETQ. V was trimmed by 0 bases and J by 7 bases, leaving 8 bases between them. CDR3 length equals 14 residues. The CDR3 sequence: CASSLARVNSPLHF. CDR3 nucleotides: TGCGCCAGCAGCTTGGCCCGAGTCAATTCACCCCTCCACTTT.

This chain links TRBV27 with TRBJ1-5, with a possible D match to TRBD1 (6 bases). V was pared by 5 bases and J by 4 bases, with 15 bases between. Germline CDR1 reads MNHEY; CDR2 reads SMNVEV (reference sequence). The CDR3 is 15 amino acids. CDR3 residues: CASSADSLPNQPQHF. Written as DNA, the CDR3 is TGTGCCAGCAGTGCGGACAGTCTCCCGAATCAGCCCCAGCATTTT.

The genes are TRBV29-1 and TRBJ2-7; 11 bases align to TRBD2. Per the germline V gene, CDR1 is SQVTM and CDR2 is ANQGSEA. The CDR3 runs to 15 residues. V was clipped by 1 base and J by 5 bases; unmatched bases: 7. The CDR3 sequence: CSVEGTSGRLNEQYF. The CDR3 DNA sequence: TGCAGCGTTGAAGGTACTAGCGGGAGACTCAACGAGCAGTACTTC.

This chain connects TRBV28 to TRBJ1-2; D is unresolved. The CDR3 runs 14 residues. Germline V gene data show CDR1 as MDHEN and CDR2 as SYDVKM. Trimming pared 2 bases from V and 5 bases from J, leaving 12 bases between. The CDR3 DNA reads TGTGCCAGCAGTTTAGAGGTGGAGGTTTATGGCTACACCTTC. This codes for CASSLEVEVYGYTF.

This rearrangement joins TRBV6-1 to TRBJ1-1; TRBD1 might be the D (6 bases). Germline CDR1 is MNHNS and CDR2 is SASEGT. CDR3 length: 13 residues. With 5 bases removed from V and 1 base from J, the gap between germline ends came to 8 bases. CDR3 amino acids: CASSTGKNTEAFF. The CDR3 bases are TGTGCCAGCAGTACAGGGAAGAACACTGAAGCTTTCTTT.

A remark on this clone: Additional DNA sequences in this sample encode the identical CDR3. The chain has TRBV19 and TRBJ2-2, with 7 bases aligning to TRBD1. V was pared by 3 bases and J by 5 bases, with 9 bases of the junction left unmatched. Germline CDR1 LNHDA, CDR2 SQIVND (reference sequence). The CDR3 contains 16 residues. The CDR3 reads CASSIRQGLGTGELFF. The CDR3 DNA follows: TGTGCCAGTAGTATTCGACAGGGTCTGGGGACCGGGGAGCTGTTTTTT.

The V gene is TRBV7-2, the J gene TRBJ2-1, with D maybe TRBD2 (5 bases). CDR3 length equals 15 residues. Trimming stripped 0 bases from V and 7 bases from J, with 13 bases between. The V gene's germline CDR1 is SGHTA and CDR2 FQGNSA. DNA for the CDR3: TGTGCCAGCAGCTTAGCGGGAGCGGCGGCGAATGAGCAGTTCTTC. Encoded protein: CASSLAGAAANEQFF.

This CDR3 is CASSSATGSGYTF. CDR3 in DNA: TGTGCCAGCAGCTCCGCTACAGGGTCGGGTTACACCTTC. V is TRBV7-2 and J is TRBJ1-2, with a weak D call TRBD1 (6 bases). Trimming removed 4 bases at V and 11 bases at J, with 17 bases between. CDR1 is SGHTA and CDR2 is FQGNSA in the germline V gene. The CDR3 is 13 amino acids.

The chain joins TRBV14 to TRBJ2-7, with TRBD1 matching 9 bases. This CDR3 has 14 amino acids. CDR1 is SGHDN, CDR2 FVKESK, per germline. V lost 1 base, J lost 3 bases, and 1 base stayed unmatched. The CDR3 DNA reads TGTGCCAGCAGCCAAGTGGGACAGGGCTACGAGCAGTACTTC. It specifies CASSQVGQGYEQYF. The full variable domain, its missing parts supplied by reference TRBV14 and TRBJ2-7, is EAGVTQFPSHSVIEKGQTVTLRCDPISGHDNLYWYRRVMGKEIKFLLHFVKESKQDESGMPNNRFLAERTGGTYSTLKVQPAELEDSGVYFCASSQVGQGYEQYFGPGTRLTVT.

This chain connects TRBV19 to TRBJ2-1, with 7 bases aligning to TRBD1. The V gene end was trimmed by 6 bases and the J gene end by 5 bases; junction bases not matched to a gene: 10. Germline lookup yields CDR1 LNHDA and CDR2 SQIVND (reference sequence). The CDR3 has 15 amino acids. The CDR3 nucleotides are TGTGCCAGTAGCACGGAGAGGGGGCTCGACAATGAGCAGTTCTTC. It encodes CASSTERGLDNEQFF.

This clone has only a few counts. In nucleotides, the CDR3 is TGTGCCAGCAGCTCCCGACTAGCGGGAGGGCTCGGGGATGAGCAGTTCTTC. Amino acids: CASSSRLAGGLGDEQFF. The chain employs TRBV5-4 and TRBJ2-1; 14 bases are shared with TRBD2. This CDR3 is built from 17 residues. The germline V gene encodes CDR1 SGHNT and CDR2 YYREEE (reference sequence). V was clipped by 3 bases and J by 8 bases; unmatched bases: 10. Looking up the rest from reference TRBV5-4 and TRBJ2-1 gives the full variable domain: ETGVTQSPTHLIKTRGQQVTLRCSSQSGHNTVSWYQQALGQGPQFIFQYYREEENGRGNFPPRFSGLQFPNYSSELNVNALELDDSALYLCASSSRLAGGLGDEQFFGPGTRLTVL.

The V gene is TRBV9, the J gene TRBJ2-2; 8 bases agree with TRBD2. CDR1 is SGDLS, CDR2 YYNGEE, per germline. V shed 4 bases, J shed 8 bases, and the junction held 7 bases outside the gene matches. The CDR3 spans 14 residues. Here the CDR3 reads CASSKVAGRGELFF. CDR3 DNA sequence: TGTGCCAGCAGCAAAGTAGCGGGAAGGGGGGAGCTGTTTTTT. Looking up the rest from reference TRBV9 and TRBJ2-2 gives the full variable domain: DSGVTQTPKHLITATGQRVTLRCSPRSGDLSVYWYQQSLDQGLQFLIQYYNGEERAKGNILERFSAQQFPDLHSELNLSSLELGDSALYFCASSKVAGRGELFFGEGSRLTVL.

In regard to this clone: The junction does not match germline at one end; this may be a read error. The chain has TRBV7-8 and TRBJ2-7; 7 bases map to TRBD1. The length of the CDR3 is 14 residues. CDR1 and CDR2 from the germline V gene are SGHVS and FQNEAQ. In nucleotides, the CDR3 is TGTGCCAGCAGCTTAGAGGACAGGTTCCGTGGTCCGGACTTC. It encodes CASSLEDRFRGPDF.

The chain links TRBV15 to TRBJ1-5; a weak D match, TRBD1 (6 bases). V was shortened by 1 base and J by 0 bases, with 10 bases between the two germline ends. This CDR3 comprises 16 residues. The germline CDR1 and CDR2 sequences are LNHNV and YYDKDF (reference sequence). CDR3 protein: CATSRGDKGSNQPQHF. In nucleotides, the CDR3 is TGTGCCACCAGCAGAGGGGACAAGGGTAGCAATCAGCCCCAGCATTTT.

The genes are TRBV29-1 and TRBJ2-3; 10 positions agree with TRBD2. The CDR3 has 14 residues. V shed 7 bases, J shed 4 bases, and the junction held 8 bases outside the gene matches. The germline CDR1 and CDR2 sequences are SQVTM and ANQGSEA. The CDR3 DNA follows: TGCAGCGCGAGCGGGAGGGCCGGTGCAGATACGCAGTATTTT. This gives the protein CSASGRAGADTQYF.

This clone showed up just a few times. This chain joins TRBV10-3 and TRBJ1-3, with D tentatively TRBD1 (5 bases). This CDR3 is built from 16 residues. Deletions cut 4 bases from V and 0 bases from J, with 13 bases between. Germline values: CDR1 ENHRY, CDR2 SYGVKD. In nucleotides, the CDR3 is TGTGCCATCAGTGGGGGGGGACGGATCTCTGGAAACACCATATATTTT. Encoded protein: CAISGGGRISGNTIYF.

This chain links TRBV19 with TRBJ1-1, with a tentative D call TRBD1 (6 bases). Trimming left V 1 base short and J 6 bases short, with 12 bases between. The CDR3 has 14 residues. CDR1 and CDR2 from the germline V gene are LNHDA and SQIVND (reference sequence). CDR3 DNA sequence: TGTGCCAGTAGTATAGCCGGGACAAACTCTGAAGCTTTCTTT. Encoded protein: CASSIAGTNSEAFF.

The rearrangement joins TRBV7-2 to TRBJ2-2; the D is unclear. Per germline, CDR1 SGHTA and CDR2 FQGNSA. V was pared by 5 bases and J by 5 bases, with 9 bases between. CDR3 length equals 13 residues. The CDR3 DNA reads TGTGCCAGCAGCCACCTGGAGACCGGGGAGCTGTTTTTT. This translates into CASSHLETGELFF.

The chain has TRBV7-9 and TRBJ1-5; 7 bases align to TRBD1. The V gene end was trimmed by 5 bases and the J gene end by 15 bases; junction bases not matched to a gene: 13. The CDR3 has 13 residues. Germline CDR1 and CDR2: SEHNR and FQNEAQ (reference sequence). CDR3 region: CASSENTQGTWHF. CDR3 bases: TGTGCCAGCAGCGAAAATACACAGGGGACCTGGCATTTT.

The rearrangement links TRBV6-5 to TRBJ1-1, with D hard to call. This CDR3 has 11 amino acids. CDR1 is MNHEY and CDR2 is SVGAGI in the germline V gene. Trimming took off 7 bases at V and 3 bases at J, with 6 bases between the two ends. The CDR3 region is CASIQDTEAFF. CDR3 sequence (DNA): TGTGCCAGCATCCAGGACACTGAAGCTTTCTTT.

This clone appeared once. This sequence joins TRBV4-1 and TRBJ1-2, with 7 positions matching TRBD1. CDR1 MGHRA and CDR2 YSYEKL come from the germline V gene. The V and J ends lost 4 bases and 2 bases, in that order; junction bases with no gene match: 10. This CDR3 region has 16 residues. CDR3 sequence reads: CASSPISGQINYGYTF. CDR3 nucleotide sequence: TGCGCCAGCAGCCCCATATCGGGACAGATAAACTATGGCTACACCTTC.

The rearrangement uses TRBV7-8 and TRBJ2-1; 7 nucleotides align to TRBD2. The ends lost 0 bases at V and 3 bases at J; junction bases unmatched: 5. From germline, CDR1 is SGHVS and CDR2 FQNEAQ. CDR3 length equals 16 residues. The CDR3 DNA reads TGTGCCAGCAGCTTAGCCCGGCTAGCGGTCTACAATGAGCAGTTCTTC. Protein product: CASSLARLAVYNEQFF.

The chain combines TRBV6-1 with TRBJ2-1, with TRBD1 identical over 7 bases. With V trimmed by 4 bases and J by 8 bases, 8 bases remained unmatched. Germline assignment: CDR1 MNHNS and CDR2 SASEGT. The CDR3 sequence is 14 residues long. The CDR3 region has the DNA TGTGCCAGCAGTGCGGCAGGGGGTCAGCATGAGCAGTTCTTC. It codes for CASSAAGGQHEQFF.